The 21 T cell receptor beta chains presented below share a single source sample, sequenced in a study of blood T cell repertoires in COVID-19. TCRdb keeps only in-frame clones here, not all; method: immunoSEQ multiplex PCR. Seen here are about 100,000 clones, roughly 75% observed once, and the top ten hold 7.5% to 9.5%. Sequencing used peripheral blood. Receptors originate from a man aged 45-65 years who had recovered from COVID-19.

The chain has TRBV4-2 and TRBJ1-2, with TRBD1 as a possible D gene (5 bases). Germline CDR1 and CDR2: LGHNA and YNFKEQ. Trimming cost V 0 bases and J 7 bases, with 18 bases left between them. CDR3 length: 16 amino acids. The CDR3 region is CASSQDLGREGPGYTF. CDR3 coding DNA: TGTGCCAGCAGCCAAGATCTAGGCAGGGAGGGACCTGGCTACACCTTC.

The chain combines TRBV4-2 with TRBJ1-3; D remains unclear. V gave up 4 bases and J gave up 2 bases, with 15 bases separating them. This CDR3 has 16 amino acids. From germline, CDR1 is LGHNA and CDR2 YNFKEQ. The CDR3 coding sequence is TGTGCCAGCAGCCCCTTCGGGAACCCTCCTGGAAACACCATATATTTT. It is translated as CASSPFGNPPGNTIYF.

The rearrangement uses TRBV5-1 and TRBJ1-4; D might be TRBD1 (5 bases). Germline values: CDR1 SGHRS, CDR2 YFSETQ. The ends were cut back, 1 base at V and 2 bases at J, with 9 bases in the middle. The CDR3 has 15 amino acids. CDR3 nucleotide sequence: TGCGCCAGCAGCTTGCGGGGGTTGACTAATGAAAAACTGTTTTTT. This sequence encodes CASSLRGLTNEKLFF.

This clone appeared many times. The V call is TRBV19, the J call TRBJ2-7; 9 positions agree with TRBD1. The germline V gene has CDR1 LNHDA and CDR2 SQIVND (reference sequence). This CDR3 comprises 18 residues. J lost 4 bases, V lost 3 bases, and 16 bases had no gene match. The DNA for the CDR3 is TGTGCCAGTAGTATCTTCGCAGGAGGGGGGACAGGGAGTTACGAGCAGTACTTC. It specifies CASSIFAGGGTGSYEQYF. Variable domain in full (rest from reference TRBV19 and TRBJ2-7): DGGITQSPKYLFRKEGQNVTLSCEQNLNHDAMYWYRQDPGQGLRLIYYSQIVNDFQKGDIAEGYSVSREKKESFPLTVTSAQKNPTAFYLCASSIFAGGGTGSYEQYFGPGTRLTVT.

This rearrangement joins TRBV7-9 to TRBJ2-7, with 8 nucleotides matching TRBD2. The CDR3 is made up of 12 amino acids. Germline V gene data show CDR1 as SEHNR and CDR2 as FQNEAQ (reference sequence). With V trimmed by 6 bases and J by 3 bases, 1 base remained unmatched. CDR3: CASSRGGYEQYF. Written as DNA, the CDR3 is TGTGCCAGCAGTCGGGGGGGCTACGAGCAGTACTTC.

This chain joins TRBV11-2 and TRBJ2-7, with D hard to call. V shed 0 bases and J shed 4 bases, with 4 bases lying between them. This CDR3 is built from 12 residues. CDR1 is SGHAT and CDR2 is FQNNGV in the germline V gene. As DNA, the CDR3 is TGTGCCAGCAGCTTAGAACAGTACGAGCAGTACTTC. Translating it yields CASSLEQYEQYF.

The CDR3 region has the DNA TGTGCCACCAGCAGGATTGGACAGTTTGCTGAAGCTTTCTTT. Protein: CATSRIGQFAEAFF. This chain connects TRBV15 to TRBJ1-1; maybe TRBD1 (6 bases). Germline lookup yields CDR1 LNHNV and CDR2 YYDKDF (reference sequence). The CDR3 runs 14 residues. V was clipped by 3 bases and J by 6 bases, with 14 bases between them.

In nucleotides, the CDR3 is TGTGCCAGCAGCCAAGATCTTCAGGGGGCGCAAAGGCAGTACTTC. This gives the protein CASSQDLQGAQRQYF. The chain is built from TRBV4-2 and TRBJ2-7; 8 positions agree with TRBD1. The CDR3 is 15 residues long. V was clipped by 0 bases and J by 9 bases; unmatched bases: 10. Germline assignment: CDR1 LGHNA and CDR2 YNFKEQ.

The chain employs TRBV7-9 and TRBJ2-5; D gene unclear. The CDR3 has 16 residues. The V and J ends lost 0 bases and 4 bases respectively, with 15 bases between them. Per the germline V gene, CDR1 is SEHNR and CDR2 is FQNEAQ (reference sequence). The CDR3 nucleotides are TGTGCCAGCAGCTTAGCCTTCGTGTCGGGTAGAGAGACCCAGTACTTC. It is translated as CASSLAFVSGRETQYF.

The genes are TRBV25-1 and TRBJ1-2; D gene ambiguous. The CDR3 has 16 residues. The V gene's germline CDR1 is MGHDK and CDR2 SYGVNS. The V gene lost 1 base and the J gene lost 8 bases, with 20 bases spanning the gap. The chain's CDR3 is CASSEWSTQRYRGYTF. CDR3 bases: TGTGCCAGCAGTGAATGGTCGACCCAGCGTTATCGGGGCTACACCTTC.

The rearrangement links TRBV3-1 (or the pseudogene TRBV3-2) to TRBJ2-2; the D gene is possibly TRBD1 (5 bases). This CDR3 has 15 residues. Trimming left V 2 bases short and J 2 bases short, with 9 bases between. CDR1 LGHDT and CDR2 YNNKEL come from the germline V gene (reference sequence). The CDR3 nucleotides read TGTGCCAGCAGCCAATTCAGGGCTAACACCGGGGAGCTGTTTTTT. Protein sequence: CASSQFRANTGELFF.

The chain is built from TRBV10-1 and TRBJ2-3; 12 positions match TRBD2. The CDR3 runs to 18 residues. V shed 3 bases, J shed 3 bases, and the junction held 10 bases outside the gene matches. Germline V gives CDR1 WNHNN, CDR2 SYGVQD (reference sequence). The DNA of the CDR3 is TGCGCCAGCAGTGAAGTATTCGGGACTAGCGGGTTTACAGATACGCAGTATTTT. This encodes CASSEVFGTSGFTDTQYF.

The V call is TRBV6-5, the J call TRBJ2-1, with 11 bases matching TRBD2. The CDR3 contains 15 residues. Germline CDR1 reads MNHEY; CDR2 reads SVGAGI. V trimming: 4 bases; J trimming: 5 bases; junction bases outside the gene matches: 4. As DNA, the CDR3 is TGTGCCAGCAGTTGGGGACTAGCGGCCGACAATGAGCAGTTCTTC. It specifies CASSWGLAADNEQFF.

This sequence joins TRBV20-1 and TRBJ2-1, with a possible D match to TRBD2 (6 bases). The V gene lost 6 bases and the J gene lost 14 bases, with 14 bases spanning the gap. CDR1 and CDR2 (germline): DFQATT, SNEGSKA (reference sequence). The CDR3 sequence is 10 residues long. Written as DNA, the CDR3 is TGCAGTGCCCCGACTAGTCGTAAGTTCTTC. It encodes CSAPTSRKFF.

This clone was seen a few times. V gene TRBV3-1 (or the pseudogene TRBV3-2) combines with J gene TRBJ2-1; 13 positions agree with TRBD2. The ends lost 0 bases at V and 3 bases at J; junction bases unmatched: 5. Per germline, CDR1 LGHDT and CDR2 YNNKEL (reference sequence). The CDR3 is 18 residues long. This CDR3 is CASSQDYTSGRDYNEQFF. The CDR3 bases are TGTGCCAGCAGCCAAGATTATACTAGCGGGAGGGACTACAATGAGCAGTTCTTC.

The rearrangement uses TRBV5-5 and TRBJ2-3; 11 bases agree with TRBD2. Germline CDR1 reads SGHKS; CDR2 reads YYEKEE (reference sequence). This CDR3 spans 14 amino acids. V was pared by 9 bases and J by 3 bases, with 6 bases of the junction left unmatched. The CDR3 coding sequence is TGTGCCACTACTCTAGCGGGAGGTACAGATACGCAGTATTTT. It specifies CATTLAGGTDTQYF.

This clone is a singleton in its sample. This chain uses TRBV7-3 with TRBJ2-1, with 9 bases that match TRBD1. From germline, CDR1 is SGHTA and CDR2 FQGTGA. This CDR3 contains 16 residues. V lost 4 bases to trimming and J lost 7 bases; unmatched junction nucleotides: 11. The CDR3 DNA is TGTGCCAGCAGCTCCACCCGGGACAGGGATCTGAATGAGCAGTTCTTC. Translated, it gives CASSSTRDRDLNEQFF.

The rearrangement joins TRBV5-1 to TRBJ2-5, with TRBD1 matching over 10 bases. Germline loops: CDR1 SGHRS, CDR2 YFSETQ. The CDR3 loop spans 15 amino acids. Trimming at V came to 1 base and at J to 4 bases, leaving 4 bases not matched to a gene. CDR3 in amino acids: CASSLQGTGVETQYF. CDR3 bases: TGCGCCAGCAGCTTGCAAGGGACAGGGGTAGAGACCCAGTACTTC.

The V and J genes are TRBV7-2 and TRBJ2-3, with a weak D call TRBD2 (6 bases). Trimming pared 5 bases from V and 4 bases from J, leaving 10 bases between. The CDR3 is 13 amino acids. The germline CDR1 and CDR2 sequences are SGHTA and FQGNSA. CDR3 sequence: CASSPGGADTQYF. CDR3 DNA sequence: TGTGCCAGCAGCCCTGGCGGGGCAGATACGCAGTATTTT. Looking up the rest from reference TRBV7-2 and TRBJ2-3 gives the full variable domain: GAGVSQSPSNKVTEKGKDVELRCDPISGHTALYWYRQSLGQGLEFLIYFQGNSAPDKSGLPSDRFSAERTGGSVSTLTIQRTQQEDSAVYLCASSPGGADTQYFGPGTRLTVL.

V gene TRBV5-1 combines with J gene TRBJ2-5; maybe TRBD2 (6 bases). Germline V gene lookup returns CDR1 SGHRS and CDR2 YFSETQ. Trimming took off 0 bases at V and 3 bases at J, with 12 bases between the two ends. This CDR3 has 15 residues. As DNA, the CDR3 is TGCGCCAGCAGCTTGGTACGGGGGATTGAAGAGACCCAGTACTTC. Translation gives CASSLVRGIEETQYF. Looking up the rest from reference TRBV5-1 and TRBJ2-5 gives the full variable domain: KAGVTQTPRYLIKTRGQQVTLSCSPISGHRSVSWYQQTPGQGLQFLFEYFSETQRNKGNFPGRFSGRQFSNSRSEMNVSTLELGDSALYLCASSLVRGIEETQYFGPGTRLLVL.

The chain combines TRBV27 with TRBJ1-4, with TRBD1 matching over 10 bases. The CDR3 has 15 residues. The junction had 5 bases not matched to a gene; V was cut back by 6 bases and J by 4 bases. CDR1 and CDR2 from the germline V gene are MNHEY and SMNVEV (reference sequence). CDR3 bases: TGTGCCAGCAGGGGGACAGGGGTTGGTAATGAAAAACTGTTTTTT. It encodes CASRGTGVGNEKLFF. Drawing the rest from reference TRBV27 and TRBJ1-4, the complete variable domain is EAQVTQNPRYLITVTGKKLTVTCSQNMNHEYMSWYRQDPGLGLRQIYYSMNVEVTDKGDVPEGYKVSRKEKRNFPLILESPSPNQTSLYFCASRGTGVGNEKLFFGSGTQLSVL.